The 21 T cell receptor beta chains given below trace back to one sample, sequenced in a study of cytomegalovirus exposure and HLA in healthy donors. The study ran its PCR with 60 Vbeta and 13 Jbeta primers. Using immunoSEQ multiplex PCR, the repertoire was profiled, and TCRdb retains in-frame clones only, with some absent. In all, the sample yields fewer than 250,000 clones. Input material: PBMCs. The receptors derive from a woman aged 30 to 39 in good health and CMV-seropositive.

This chain uses TRBV7-9 with TRBJ1-2; D not resolved. The germline V gene has CDR1 SEHNR and CDR2 FQNEAQ (reference sequence). This CDR3 is built from 15 residues. Deletions cut 1 base from V and 3 bases from J, with 12 bases between. The CDR3 reads CASSLDRRVDYGYTF. CDR3 nucleotides: TGTGCCAGCAGCTTAGATCGGCGGGTGGACTATGGCTACACCTTC.

The rearrangement links TRBV4-1 to TRBJ2-5; D perhaps matches TRBD2 (7 bases). Deletions cut 2 bases from V and 5 bases from J, with 15 bases between. The CDR3 has 15 amino acids. Germline CDR1 and CDR2: MGHRA and YSYEKL. This chain's CDR3 is CASSQRGGGGETQYF. The CDR3 DNA sequence: TGCGCCAGCAGCCAAAGAGGGGGGGGTGGGGAGACCCAGTACTTC.

The rearrangement joins TRBV27 to TRBJ1-3; D might be TRBD1 (6 bases). The length of the CDR3 is 18 residues. Germline CDR1 MNHEY, CDR2 SMNVEV (reference sequence). V dropped 2 bases and J dropped 0 bases, with 17 bases sitting between them. CDR3 loop: CASSLKWTDLYSGNTIYF. Here the CDR3 DNA reads TGTGCCAGCAGTTTAAAGTGGACAGACCTTTACTCTGGAAACACCATATATTTT.

The CDR3 here is CASSLKGVGGETQYF. CDR3 coding DNA: TGTGCCAGCAGTCTTAAGGGGGTCGGAGGAGAGACCCAGTACTTC. V usage is TRBV6-5 and J usage is TRBJ2-5, with D possibly matching TRBD1 (6 bases). V gave up 5 bases and J gave up 4 bases, with 17 bases separating them. Germline CDR1 and CDR2: MNHEY and SVGAGI. The CDR3 loop spans 15 amino acids.

The chain links TRBV21-1 to TRBJ2-5; TRBD1 is the table's D call, not checked against the DNA. TRBV21-1 corresponds to a pseudogene. The CDR3 spans 16 residues. Here the CDR3 reads CASSCVFRGHQETQYF. In nucleotides, the CDR3 is TGTGCCAGCAGCTGCGTTTTCAGGGGCCACCAAGAGACCCAGTACTTC.

The V call is TRBV5-1, the J call TRBJ2-1; 11 bases align to TRBD2. The CDR3 runs 15 residues. V shed 8 bases, J shed 0 bases, and the junction held 4 bases outside the gene matches. Germline lookup yields CDR1 SGHRS and CDR2 YFSETQ. The CDR3 DNA reads TGCGCCAGTTATAGCGGGAGGGGCTCCTACAATGAGCAGTTCTTC. This codes for CASYSGRGSYNEQFF.

The rearrangement links TRBV2 to TRBJ1-5; 9 nucleotides match TRBD1. The CDR3 length is 19 residues. Looked up from germline, CDR1 is SNHLY and CDR2 is FYNNEI. V lost 3 bases to trimming and J lost 3 bases; unmatched junction nucleotides: 15. CDR3 in DNA: TGTGCCAGCAGTGAGACTGAACCCGCGTACAGGGGGCACAATCAGCCCCAGCATTTT. Its protein product is CASSETEPAYRGHNQPQHF.

This chain uses TRBV10-3 with TRBJ1-5; tentatively, D is TRBD1 (6 bases). Germline loops: CDR1 ENHRY, CDR2 SYGVKD. With 11 bases removed from V and 0 bases from J, the gap between germline ends came to 17 bases. CDR3 size: 15 residues. The CDR3 nucleotides read TGTGCCGCCCGGGACAACCCTTATAGCAATCAGCCCCAGCATTTT. Translated, it gives CAARDNPYSNQPQHF.

The chain is built from TRBV5-1 and TRBJ2-1; TRBD2 agrees at 9 bases. This CDR3 spans 18 amino acids. From germline, CDR1 is SGHRS and CDR2 YFSETQ. Trimming at V came to 4 bases and at J to 5 bases, leaving 16 bases not matched to a gene. The CDR3 DNA is TGCGCCAGCAGCAAACAACCTAGAGCGGGGGGTTCCAACAATGAGCAGTTCTTC. It encodes CASSKQPRAGGSNNEQFF.

The chain couples TRBV9 to TRBJ2-1; 8 bases line up with TRBD2. With 2 bases clipped from V and 5 bases from J, the junction kept 6 bases outside the gene matches. The CDR3 sequence is 15 residues long. Germline-derived CDR1 and CDR2 are SGDLS and YYNGEE. DNA for the CDR3: TGTGCCAGCAGCGTTTACGGGGGGGCCGACAATGAGCAGTTCTTC. Translating gives CASSVYGGADNEQFF.

The CDR3 protein is CASSPHPSGPGQGAPYNEQFF. CDR3 nucleotides: TGTGCCAGCAGCCCCCACCCTAGTGGCCCGGGACAGGGGGCCCCCTACAATGAGCAGTTCTTC. This sequence joins TRBV7-7 and TRBJ2-1, with 12 positions matching TRBD1. The CDR3 covers 21 residues. J was trimmed by 2 bases and V by 5 bases; bases with no gene match: 19. CDR1 SSHAT and CDR2 FNYEAQ come from the germline V gene (reference sequence).

The rearrangement links TRBV6-5 to TRBJ1-6, with 10 bases identical to TRBD1. CDR1 is MNHEY and CDR2 is SVGAGI in the germline V gene. The V segment lost 2 bases and the J segment 8 bases; nucleotides outside the gene matches: 3. The length of the CDR3 is 15 residues. CDR3 nucleotides: TGTGCCAGCAGTTACCGGGACAGGGGTGATTCACCCCTCCACTTT. Translating gives CASSYRDRGDSPLHF.

The chain uses TRBV19 and TRBJ1-2; tentatively, D is TRBD1 (5 bases). The germline CDR1 and CDR2 sequences are LNHDA and SQIVND (reference sequence). The CDR3 length is 13 residues. Trimming left V 3 bases short and J 10 bases short, with 15 bases between. The CDR3 nucleotides read TGTGCCAGTAGTATGAAGCCCAGGGTCACCTACACCTTC. Residues: CASSMKPRVTYTF.

The chain carries TRBV5-1 and TRBJ1-2, with 12 nucleotides matching TRBD1. There are 15 residues in the CDR3. V shed 4 bases, J shed 2 bases, and the junction held 3 bases outside the gene matches. Germline CDR1 and CDR2: SGHRS and YFSETQ. In DNA form, the CDR3 reads TGCGCCAGCAGCCCGGGACAGGGGGCAAACTATGGCTACACCTTC. This translates into CASSPGQGANYGYTF.

The rearrangement uses TRBV6-5 and TRBJ1-2; the D is unclear. The V end lost 7 bases, the J end lost 8 bases, and 17 bases lay between the germline ends. Germline assignment: CDR1 MNHEY and CDR2 SVGAGI. This CDR3 region has 13 residues. CDR3 loop: CASINPIRGGYTF. Written as DNA, the CDR3 is TGTGCCAGCATCAACCCGATCCGGGGAGGCTACACCTTC.

V usage is TRBV14 and J usage is TRBJ1-1; 11 bases are a match to TRBD1. The germline V gene has CDR1 SGHDN and CDR2 FVKESK. V gave up 4 bases and J gave up 4 bases; unmatched junction bases: 5. The CDR3 is 15 residues long. This CDR3 is CASSLAGQGGTEAFF. For the CDR3, the DNA is TGTGCCAGCAGCCTTGCGGGACAGGGGGGCACTGAAGCTTTCTTT. Full variable domain (remainder filled in from reference TRBV14 and TRBJ1-1): EAGVTQFPSHSVIEKGQTVTLRCDPISGHDNLYWYRRVMGKEIKFLLHFVKESKQDESGMPNNRFLAERTGGTYSTLKVQPAELEDSGVYFCASSLAGQGGTEAFFGQGTRLTVV.

The rearrangement links TRBV30 to TRBJ2-7, with 7 bases fitting TRBD1. With V trimmed by 1 base and J by 3 bases, 15 bases remained unmatched. Germline assignment: CDR1 GTSNPN and CDR2 SVGIG (reference sequence). The CDR3 sequence is 17 residues long. The CDR3 DNA sequence: TGTGCCTGGAGTGGCGGTCTCCGGGACAGAGGTCTCTACGAGCAGTACTTC. Residues: CAWSGGLRDRGLYEQYF.

J is TRBJ2-5 and V is TRBV7-2, with 9 bases fitting TRBD2. From germline, CDR1 is SGHTA and CDR2 FQGNSA. This CDR3 spans 15 amino acids. V gave up 5 bases and J gave up 5 bases; unmatched junction bases: 9. The CDR3 is CASSLRVAGEETQYF. CDR3 DNA: TGTGCCAGCAGCCTCAGGGTAGCGGGAGAGGAGACCCAGTACTTC.

This chain connects TRBV19 to TRBJ1-1; TRBD1 aligns across 7 bases. The CDR3 is made up of 13 amino acids. Germline loops: CDR1 LNHDA, CDR2 SQIVND (reference sequence). The V segment lost 5 bases and the J segment 4 bases; nucleotides outside the gene matches: 4. CDR3 residues: CASSFDRATEAFF. Written as DNA, the CDR3 is TGTGCCAGTAGTTTTGACAGGGCCACTGAAGCTTTCTTT.

The V and J genes are TRBV28 and TRBJ1-4; D is ambiguous. There are 13 residues in the CDR3. The germline V gene encodes CDR1 MDHEN and CDR2 SYDVKM. V was cut by 5 bases and J by 7 bases, with 11 bases left in between. CDR3 loop: CASSLRGFEKLFF. CDR3 DNA sequence: TGTGCCAGCAGTCTCAGAGGGTTTGAAAAACTGTTTTTT. Full variable domain (missing parts from reference TRBV28 and TRBJ1-4): DVKVTQSSRYLVKRTGEKVFLECVQDMDHENMFWYRQDPGLGLRLIYFSYDVKMKEKGDIPEGYSVSREKKERFSLILESASTNQTSMYLCASSLRGFEKLFFGSGTQLSVL.

CDR3 protein: CAIRGTGQGTMNTEAFF. Here the CDR3 DNA reads TGTGCCATCAGAGGGACAGGTCAAGGGACCATGAACACTGAAGCTTTCTTT. This sequence joins TRBV10-3 and TRBJ1-1; 8 nucleotides align to TRBD1. With V trimmed by 6 bases and J by 0 bases, 12 bases remained unmatched. The CDR3 runs to 17 residues. Germline CDR1 reads ENHRY; CDR2 reads SYGVKD.